The next 20 T cell receptor beta chains were all read from a single sample in a study of blood T cell repertoires in COVID-19. Method: immunoSEQ multiplex PCR; TCRdb's copy keeps in-frame clones and lacks some. The sample gives around 250,000 clones, around 84% of which show up once; roughly a sixth is in the top ten. The source material was PBMCs or T cells enriched from blood (not recorded which). The receptors were gathered from a young man who had recovered from COVID-19.

V and J are TRBV6-5 and TRBJ1-2; D ambiguous. Germline V CDR1 and CDR2: MNHEY, SVGAGI. This CDR3 region has 15 residues. Between the trimmed V and J ends, which lost 5 bases and 1 base, there was a span of 14 bases. CDR3 DNA: TGTGCCAGCAGTCAAATAGACTACCTTAACTATGGCTACACCTTC. Its protein product is CASSQIDYLNYGYTF.

This chain connects TRBV6-5 to TRBJ2-2; the match to TRBD1 covers 9 bases. The CDR3 length is 15 residues. The V segment lost 5 bases and the J segment 1 base; nucleotides outside the gene matches: 2. Germline lookup yields CDR1 MNHEY and CDR2 SVGAGI. The CDR3 spells CASSRTGENTGELFF. Here the CDR3 DNA reads TGTGCCAGCAGTCGGACAGGGGAGAACACCGGGGAGCTGTTTTTT.

V is TRBV30 and J is TRBJ1-5; a possible D gene is TRBD1 (6 bases). V dropped 4 bases and J dropped 0 bases, with 28 bases sitting between them. CDR1 and CDR2 from the germline V gene are GTSNPN and SVGIG (reference sequence). This CDR3 contains 20 residues. The DNA for the CDR3 is TGTGCCTGGATACCCAAAACAGGGCCATATGACTTTTATAGCAATCAGCCCCAGCATTTT. It is translated as CAWIPKTGPYDFYSNQPQHF.

This clone was recorded many times. This chain links TRBV12-3 or TRBV12-4 with TRBJ2-7; D is perhaps TRBD1 (6 bases). The V end lost 5 bases, the J end lost 3 bases, and 8 bases lay between the germline ends. This CDR3 has 12 amino acids. CDR3 nucleotide sequence: TGTGCCAGCAGTCAGGGGCTCTACGAGCAGTACTTC. It yields the protein CASSQGLYEQYF.

The chain links TRBV13 to TRBJ2-1; no clear D gene. Trimming left V 6 bases short and J 0 bases short, with 9 bases between. In germline, CDR1 is PRHDT, CDR2 FYEKMQ (reference sequence). The CDR3 is 14 amino acids. CDR3 DNA sequence: TGTGCCAGCAGACCCCGCGTCTCCTACAATGAGCAGTTCTTC. Translating gives CASRPRVSYNEQFF.

Remarks on this clone: This specimen includes other DNA sequences encoding the same CDR3. This rearrangement joins TRBV6-5 to TRBJ1-1; D may be TRBD1 (5 bases). The germline gives CDR1 MNHEY, CDR2 SVGAGI. The CDR3 runs 15 residues. Trimming stripped 0 bases from V and 3 bases from J, with 11 bases between. This chain's CDR3 is CASSYSRQGDTEAFF. CDR3 nucleotides: TGTGCCAGCAGTTACTCCCGCCAGGGTGACACTGAAGCTTTCTTT.

The J gene is TRBJ2-1, the V gene TRBV4-1; TRBD1 aligns across 10 bases. The CDR3 contains 14 residues. V dropped 4 bases and J dropped 5; count of bases not matched to a gene: 2. Per germline, CDR1 MGHRA and CDR2 YSYEKL. CDR3 sequence reads: CASSPDRGNNEQFF. CDR3 nucleotide sequence: TGCGCCAGCAGCCCGGACAGGGGGAACAATGAGCAGTTCTTC.

DNA for the CDR3: TGTGCCAGCAGTTTATTACAGGGGGACAACACTGAAGCTTTCTTT. Protein sequence: CASSLLQGDNTEAFF. The gene calls are TRBV28 and TRBJ1-1; TRBD1 agrees at 8 bases. The germline V gene encodes CDR1 MDHEN and CDR2 SYDVKM. This CDR3 has 15 amino acids. V gave up 1 base and J gave up 2 bases; unmatched junction bases: 3. Filled out from reference TRBV28 and TRBJ1-1, the complete variable domain reads DVKVTQSSRYLVKRTGEKVFLECVQDMDHENMFWYRQDPGLGLRLIYFSYDVKMKEKGDIPEGYSVSREKKERFSLILESASTNQTSMYLCASSLLQGDNTEAFFGQGTRLTVV.

This chain links TRBV6-5 with TRBJ2-1; D gene ambiguous. CDR1 and CDR2 (germline): MNHEY, SVGAGI. Trimming left V 0 bases short and J 4 bases short, with 7 bases between. The CDR3 runs to 14 residues. This chain's CDR3 is CASSYSSEYNEQFF. As DNA, the CDR3 is TGTGCCAGCAGTTACTCGAGTGAATACAATGAGCAGTTCTTC.

This clone was detected a few times. This chain connects TRBV6-5 to TRBJ2-7, with D perhaps matching TRBD2 (6 bases). This CDR3 spans 14 amino acids. Trimming took off 0 bases at V and 2 bases at J, with 8 bases between the two ends. From germline, CDR1 is MNHEY and CDR2 SVGAGI. The CDR3, as DNA: TGTGCCAGCAGTTACTCGTCGGGGGCCTACGAGCAGTACTTC. Translating it yields CASSYSSGAYEQYF.

The rearrangement uses TRBV10-2 and TRBJ2-7; 9 bases are shared with TRBD2. After removal of 9 bases from V and 4 bases from J, the junction contained 7 bases not matched to a gene. The germline CDR1 and CDR2 sequences are WSHSY and SAAADI. The CDR3 loop spans 13 amino acids. Here the CDR3 reads CASDSGSRYEQYF. The CDR3 DNA reads TGCGCCAGTGATAGCGGGAGTAGATACGAGCAGTACTTC.

This clone occurred a few times. The chain employs TRBV5-1 and TRBJ2-3; D uncertain. The germline V and J ends were trimmed by 5 bases and 2 bases, with 12 bases remaining between them. This CDR3 is built from 14 residues. In germline, CDR1 is SGHRS, CDR2 YFSETQ. The CDR3 sequence is CASSFGGYTDTQYF. Written as DNA, the CDR3 is TGCGCCAGCAGTTTTGGCGGTTACACAGATACGCAGTATTTT.

The chain is built from TRBV28 and TRBJ2-1; 9 nucleotides align to TRBD2. CDR1 and CDR2 from the germline V gene are MDHEN and SYDVKM. After removal of 2 bases from V and 9 bases from J, the junction contained 5 bases not matched to a gene. This CDR3 spans 14 amino acids. CDR3 bases: TGTGCCAGCAGTTTACTAGCGGGGACGGGTGAGCAGTTCTTC. It specifies CASSLLAGTGEQFF.

V gene TRBV3-1 (or the pseudogene TRBV3-2) combines with J gene TRBJ2-3; D possibly corresponds to TRBD2 (5 bases). Germline V gene sequence: CDR1 LGHDT, CDR2 YNNKEL (reference sequence). The germline V and J ends were trimmed by 4 bases and 1 base, with 12 bases remaining between them. This CDR3 contains 15 residues. CDR3 loop: CASSPLVGGTDTQYF. CDR3 DNA: TGTGCCAGCAGCCCCCTTGTCGGGGGCACAGATACGCAGTATTTT.

DNA for the CDR3: TGTGCCAGCAGCTCATCGGGATTTTACGAGCAGTACTTC. Its translation: CASSSSGFYEQYF. The chain is built from TRBV7-8 and TRBJ2-7; perhaps TRBD2 as D (5 bases). The CDR3 is 13 amino acids. V shed 4 bases and J shed 4 bases, with 11 bases lying between them. Germline V gene data show CDR1 as SGHVS and CDR2 as FQNEAQ.

This CDR3 is CASSQGTGLLYEQYF. The DNA of the CDR3 is TGTGCCAGCAGCCAAGGGACAGGGTTACTTTACGAGCAGTACTTC. This rearrangement joins TRBV7-9 to TRBJ2-7; TRBD1 matches at 9 bases. Germline assignment: CDR1 SEHNR and CDR2 FQNEAQ (reference sequence). J was trimmed by 4 bases and V by 5 bases; bases with no gene match: 9. The CDR3 is made up of 15 amino acids.

This chain joins TRBV18 and TRBJ1-1, with TRBD1 as a possible D gene (5 bases). The CDR3 contains 15 residues. The V end was cut by 0 bases, the J end by 3 bases, with 11 bases between. Per germline, CDR1 KGHSH and CDR2 LQKENI. The CDR3 loop is CASSPPRGHYTEAFF. DNA of the CDR3: TGTGCCAGCTCACCACCGCGAGGACACTACACTGAAGCTTTCTTT. The entire variable domain, with the rest obtained from reference TRBV18 and TRBJ1-1, is as follows: NAGVMQNPRHLVRRRGQEARLRCSPMKGHSHVYWYRQLPEEGLKFMVYLQKENIIDESGMPKERFSAEFPKEGPSILRIQQVVRGDSAAYFCASSPPRGHYTEAFFGQGTRLTVV.

This clone was seen only a few times. CDR3 amino acids: CASSARQGLAEAFF. The CDR3 nucleotides read TGTGCCAGCAGCGCCCGACAGGGTTTGGCTGAAGCTTTCTTT. This sequence joins TRBV9 and TRBJ1-1; TRBD1 aligns across 7 bases. V shed 3 bases, J shed 6 bases, and the junction held 8 bases outside the gene matches. Germline V CDR1 and CDR2: SGDLS, YYNGEE. The CDR3 spans 14 residues.

The chain has TRBV4-1 and TRBJ1-5; no firm D call. V lost 6 bases and J 0 bases, leaving 18 bases between the germline ends. The CDR3 spans 17 residues. The V gene's germline CDR1 is MGHRA and CDR2 YSYEKL. The DNA of the CDR3 is TGCGCCAGCAGAGACTACATCGGAGGTCGTAGCAATCAGCCCCAGCATTTT. As protein: CASRDYIGGRSNQPQHF.

The chain employs TRBV19 and TRBJ2-7, with 9 bases matching TRBD1. The junction had 15 bases not matched to a gene; V was cut back by 5 bases and J by 7 bases. The CDR3 consists of 16 residues. The germline V gene has CDR1 LNHDA and CDR2 SQIVND (reference sequence). CDR3 sequence: CASSSPGYRGPREQYF. In DNA form, the CDR3 reads TGTGCCAGTAGTTCTCCCGGTTACAGGGGGCCGAGGGAGCAGTACTTC.